The 10 T cell receptor beta chains below all came from one sample that was sequenced in a study of vaccination effects on CD4 cells after COVID-19 (dated by TCRdb to the early 2020s). Library preparation was by the immunoSEQ multiplex PCR assay. The clones in this table, taken by TCRdb from immuneACCESS, are in-frame only. Not every clone is retained; where verified, under half of the shortfall comes from an unresolved V gene, and the cause of the rest is unknown. This sample comprises around 66,000 clones, roughly 80% of them detected only once. Together, the top ten hold 3.5% to 4.5% of the sample. To identify antigen-specific CD4+ T cell clonotypes by their expansion, the ViraFEST assay first stimulated PBMC with viral peptide pools and then applied TCR sequencing. After around 10 days of culture, CD4+ T cells were isolated with the EasySep CD4+ T cell isolation kit. Healthy vaccine recipients had no prior SARS-CoV-2 infection, confirmed by negative nucleocapsid antibodies before and after vaccination.

No antigens are known for them. The source material was CD4+ T cells from PBMCs cultured with HCoV-OC43 spike peptides, sampled before COVID-19 vaccination. What this sample's cell subset or site label stands for: HCoV-OC43 spike overlapping peptide pool stimulation. These receptors were obtained from a human donor who received a COVID-19 vaccine.

The gene calls are TRBV21-1 and TRBJ1-2. TRBV21-1 has pseudogene status. The length of the CDR3 is 14 residues. CDR3 DNA sequence: TGTGCCAGCAGCCCTAAGACGGCTAACTATGGCTACACCTTC. Translation gives CASSPKTANYGYTF.

The chain carries TRBV27 and TRBJ1-5; unclear D gene. Germline V gene sequence: CDR1 MNHEY, CDR2 SMNVEV (reference sequence). The CDR3 sequence is 13 residues long. V was shortened by 4 bases and J by 6 bases, with 10 bases between the two germline ends. The CDR3 nucleotides are TGTGCCAGCAGTTACAGAGAGGGTCAGCCCCAGCATTTT. Its protein is CASSYREGQPQHF.

The rearrangement links TRBV6-6 to TRBJ2-6; D is perhaps TRBD2 (5 bases). The CDR3 has 15 residues. V gave up 2 bases and J gave up 0 bases, with 5 bases separating them. Germline V gene sequence: CDR1 MNHNY, CDR2 SVGAGI (reference sequence). The CDR3 DNA reads as TGTGCCAGCAGTTACAGCGGCTCTGGGGCCAACGTCCTGACTTTC. Amino acids: CASSYSGSGANVLTF.

This clone was seen once. This sequence joins TRBV15 and TRBJ1-2; D unresolved. Trimming removed 0 bases at V and 2 bases at J, with 4 bases between. Germline V gives CDR1 LNHNV, CDR2 YYDKDF (reference sequence). The CDR3 is made up of 13 amino acids. CDR3 bases: TGTGCCACCAGCAGAGAACAGAACTATGGCTACACCTTC. Protein sequence: CATSREQNYGYTF.

V is TRBV9 and J is TRBJ2-1; TRBD2 matches 7 bases. This CDR3 has 16 amino acids. From germline, CDR1 is SGDLS and CDR2 YYNGEE. The junction had 12 bases not matched to a gene; V was cut back by 4 bases and J by 5 bases. CDR3 coding DNA: TGTGCCAGCAGCCCACAAATAGCGGGCCCCAACAATGAGCAGTTCTTC. Its protein product is CASSPQIAGPNNEQFF.

V gene TRBV7-3 combines with J gene TRBJ2-4; 9 bases match TRBD1. The V and J ends lost 2 bases and 7 bases, in that order; junction bases with no gene match: 6. Germline V gene sequence: CDR1 SGHTA, CDR2 FQGTGA. The CDR3 consists of 15 residues. The CDR3 loop is CASSLRPGQGNIQYF. CDR3 nucleotide sequence: TGTGCCAGCAGCTTACGGCCGGGACAGGGCAACATTCAGTACTTC.

The sample holds a few counts of this clone. The chain employs TRBV5-1 and TRBJ1-3, with a tentative D call TRBD1 (5 bases). This CDR3 has 16 amino acids. Per the germline V gene, CDR1 is SGHRS and CDR2 is YFSETQ. Trimming removed 4 bases from V and 0 bases from J, with 14 bases in between. The CDR3 protein is CASSPEGRPSGNTIYF. The CDR3 nucleotides are TGCGCCAGCAGCCCGGAGGGGAGACCCTCTGGAAACACCATATATTTT. Full variable domain (missing parts from reference TRBV5-1 and TRBJ1-3): KAGVTQTPRYLIKTRGQQVTLSCSPISGHRSVSWYQQTPGQGLQFLFEYFSETQRNKGNFPGRFSGRQFSNSRSEMNVSTLELGDSALYLCASSPEGRPSGNTIYFGEGSWLTVV.

The rearrangement links TRBV19 to TRBJ2-2; TRBD2 might be the D (6 bases). This CDR3 contains 17 residues. CDR1 is LNHDA, CDR2 SQIVND, per germline (reference sequence). V lost 6 bases and J 0 bases, leaving 17 bases between the germline ends. CDR3 nucleotide sequence: TGTGCCAGTAGGGAGGGACGGAGGAACGCGAACACCGGGGAGCTGTTTTTT. It codes for CASREGRRNANTGELFF.

This rearrangement joins TRBV4-1 to TRBJ1-5; D unclear. CDR1 MGHRA and CDR2 YSYEKL come from the germline V gene. The CDR3 has 16 residues. The V gene lost 3 bases and the J gene lost 7 bases, with 19 bases spanning the gap. CDR3 DNA: TGCGCCAGCAGCCACGCCCGGACCGAGGGTGAGCAGCCCCAGCATTTT. Its protein is CASSHARTEGEQPQHF.

This sequence joins TRBV5-1 and TRBJ1-3; D call uncertain. The V end lost 0 bases, the J end lost 6 bases, and 7 bases lay between the germline ends. This CDR3 has 13 residues. CDR1 and CDR2 from the germline V gene are SGHRS and YFSETQ. CDR3 sequence reads: CASSLDPENTIYF. The CDR3, as DNA: TGCGCCAGCAGCTTGGATCCGGAAAACACCATATATTTT.